These T cell receptor beta chains were read from a single sample in a study of breast tumors, draining lymph nodes, adjacent tissues. TCRdb fed the multiplex PCR reads into MiXCR, producing one record per CDR3 protein. Of 150,000 to 200,000 distinct CDR3 sequences listed, 30% to 35% are singletons. Sequencing used axillary lymph node tissue. These receptors were obtained from a female donor with breast cancer. Some clones in this sample may be carry-over from other donors' samples. The conserved cysteine and the conserved F or W are not part of the CDR3 here.

TRBV9	ASSYPPGDGETQY
TRBV18	ASSTDRDYGCT
TRBV24-1	AIGRATGEVF
TRBV20-1	SVLDGGSNEKLF
TRBV20-1	SVEGQGNGGYT
TRBV7-2	ASSPTGGYGYTFGAQY
TRBV12-3/TRBV12-4	ASNSLGWTENYGYT
TRBV5-1	ASSWGQGGTGELF
TRBV6-1	ASRNTDTQY
TRBV24-1	ATSDYDRGRAF
TRBV19	ATCLSDRGNSPLH
TRBV25-1	ASSESGIGQPQH
TRBV15	ATSTSGTQVF
TRBV6-5	ASRPSGGNAYEQY
TRBV7-9	ASSLRWDRGSPIPREQF
TRBV7-3	ASREHSLNTEAF
TRBV3-1	PSSPRGVRGKTQY
TRBV20-1	SARHTSGGAPDTQY
TRBV20-1	SARGGEAF
TRBV12-3/TRBV12-4	ASSLLVGSRSEAF
TRBV7-6	ASSQGTGVVSNYEQY
TRBV9	ASSVGAGAPNQPQH
TRBV18	ASSPPGERLSSYEQY
TRBV12-3/TRBV12-4	ASSYGEGYEQY
TRBV28	ASSSTGGNEQF
TRBV12-3/TRBV12-4	ASRTTGGNSPLH
TRBV6-5	ASSPHRGSGETQY
TRBV6-6	ASRSPRIAGGSNEQF
TRBV7-8	ASSPRGLTNTEAF
TRBV19	ASSILVGANQPQH
TRBV29-1	SVPMGNNEQF
TRBV2	ASSDMAGASTDTQY
TRBV3-1	ASSQADSYEQY
TRBV27	ASSLEYRASSYEQY
TRBV10-3	AIRTSGSSSYEQY
TRBV5-6	ASSLNRDEKLF
TRBV12-3/TRBV12-4	ASSLMGQYGLQNYGYT
TRBV6-5	ASSRLRGFEQY
TRBV2	ASSGLAGRQELF
TRBV5-1	ASGRTGSYEQY
TRBV7-8	ASSLLAGGPTGAHVLA
TRBV7-9	ASRKGAGRGNSPLH
TRBV9	ASGPGQGAQGYT
TRBV29-1	SVVRGDSGNTIY
TRBV7-3	ASSSYGGFEAF
TRBV4-1	ASSQGPRNSGGYT
TRBV6-1	ASDTQISGSLDTQY
TRBV5-1	ASSLGIGAGETQY